These T cell receptor beta chains were read from a single sample in a study of blood T cell repertoires in COVID-19. Some clones are missing from TCRdb's copy, which holds only in-frame ones; the method was immunoSEQ multiplex PCR. The table lists around 480,000 clones, approximately 90% of them singletons. The sequenced sample consisted of peripheral blood. The receptors were sampled from a woman between 45 and 65 years old with COVID-19, enrolled during active disease. The CDR3 runs from the conserved cysteine through the conserved F or W. A D gene is named only where the DNA matches it firmly. Size is stated for part of the rows, as once, few or many counts, or as a class when the clone is expanded.

TRBJ2-5 NA TRBD1 TRBV5-1 TGCGCCAGCAGCCCCCTACAGGGGAGCACCCAGTACTTC CASSPLQGSTQYF
TRBJ1-4 NA NA TRBV4-1 TGCGCCAGCAGCAAGTCCGGGGGTCAGGATGAAAAACTGTTTTTT CASSKSGGQDEKLFF
TRBJ1-6 NA NA TRBV5-6 TGTGCCAGCAGCTTGGGCGATTCACCCCTCCACTTT CASSLGDSPLHF
TRBJ2-1 NA TRBD1 TRBV5-1 TGCGCCAGCAGCTTGGGTACAGGGGCCTACAATGAGCAGTTCTTC CASSLGTGAYNEQFF
TRBJ2-7 NA TRBD1 TRBV9 TGTGCCAGCAGCGTAGGTCAGGGGGATAACGAGCAGTACTTC CASSVGQGDNEQYF
TRBJ2-5 NA NA TRBV7-9 TGTGCCAGCAGCTTTGGGGCGGCCAGCGGGCAAGAGACCCAGTACTTC CASSFGAASGQETQYF
TRBJ1-2 NA NA TRBV12-3/TRBV12-4 TGTGCCAGCAGTTTGGTCGCGGTCTATGGCTACACCTTC CASSLVAVYGYTF
TRBJ1-2 few NA TRBV2 TGTGCCAGCTCACGAGCTACTAACTATGGCTACACCTTC CASSRATNYGYTF
TRBJ1-2 NA TRBD1 TRBV29-1 TGCAGCTTTCGGGACAGCGTAATGGGCGGCTACACCTTC CSFRDSVMGGYTF
TRBJ2-7 NA TRBD2 TRBV7-6 TGTGCCAGCAGCCTCGGGGGGTCTAACGAGCAGTACTTC CASSLGGSNEQYF
TRBJ1-3 NA TRBD1 TRBV4-1 TGCGCCAGCAGCCAAGATACTGGGTTTGAGGGACAGACTAATTTT CASSQDTGFEGQTNF
TRBJ1-2 NA NA TRBV7-8 TGTGCCAGCAGCCCGTCGGTCTCTGGACTCCTCAGGGGCTATGGCTACACCTTC CASSPSVSGLLRGYGYTF
TRBJ2-7 NA TRBD1 TRBV2 TGTGCCAGCAGTGGGGACCCAGGGACAGTCCTCTACGAGCAGTACTTC CASSGDPGTVLYEQYF
TRBJ2-7 NA NA TRBV6-6 TGTGCCAGCAAGGCTCAGGGGGGTTACGAGCAGTACTTC CASKAQGGYEQYF
TRBJ2-1 NA NA TRBV2 TGTGCCAGCAGTGACGTGACTCAGGGGATCGACAATGAGCAGTTCTTC CASSDVTQGIDNEQFF
TRBJ1-4 NA NA TRBV27 TGTGCCAGCACCAGGGCTAGGGGGGGCGCAGGGGAAAAACTGTTTTTT CASTRARGGAGEKLFF
TRBJ2-4 NA NA TRBV25-1 TGTGCCAGCAGTGGTCTGGGGGGCATTCAGTACTTC CASSGLGGIQYF
TRBJ1-4 NA NA TRBV5-6 TGTGCCAGCACCCTTTTAGACAGCCATAATGAAAAACTGTTTTTT CASTLLDSHNEKLFF
TRBJ1-5 NA NA TRBV30 TGTGCCTGGAGTGTAGGGGCCGGTAGCAATCAGCCCCAGCATTTT CAWSVGAGSNQPQHF
TRBJ2-7 NA TRBD2 TRBV5-4 TGTGCCAGCAGCTCGACGACTAGCGGGGGGTCCTACGAGCAGTACTTC CASSSTTSGGSYEQYF
TRBJ2-2 NA TRBD1 TRBV5-1 TGCGCCAGCAGCTTCTCCGGGACAGGGGTCACCGGGGAGCTGTTTTTT CASSFSGTGVTGELFF
TRBJ1-5 few NA TRBV4-1 TGCGCCAGCAGCCAAGGGTACAGGGTAGGGAATCAGCCCCAGCATTTT CASSQGYRVGNQPQHF
TRBJ2-1 few TRBD2 TRBV5-5 TGTGCCAGCAGCTTCGGGACTACAAACAATGAGCAGTTCTTC CASSFGTTNNEQFF
TRBJ2-7 NA NA TRBV12-3/TRBV12-4 TGTGCCAGCAGTTTAGTCTCCTCCGAGCAGTACTTC CASSLVSSEQYF
TRBJ1-2 NA NA TRBV15 TGTGCCACCAGCAGAGGGGCAGGGGGCTACACCTTC CATSRGAGGYTF
TRBJ2-1 NA NA TRBV11-2 TGTGCCAGCAGCCCTAAACGGGAGCAGTTCTTC CASSPKREQFF
TRBJ1-1 few NA TRBV5-1 TGCGCCAGCACCCAAGAGGCGGGGCGAACTGAAGCTTTCTTT CASTQEAGRTEAFF
TRBJ2-3 NA NA TRBV5-1 TGCGCCAGCAGCTTGGGGAGGGGAAGGACAGATACGCAGTATTTT CASSLGRGRTDTQYF
TRBJ1-5 NA NA TRBV12-3/TRBV12-4 TGTGCCAGCACCTGGGGCGGTCAGCCCCAGCATTTT CASTWGGQPQHF
TRBJ2-1 NA NA TRBV28 TGTGCCAGCAGTTTCCCCCCAAGAGGTGAGCAGTTCTTC CASSFPPRGEQFF
TRBJ1-5 NA NA TRBV28 TGTGCCAGCAGTTTATATGGGGGGGGAAGTAGCAATCAGCCCCAGCATTTT CASSLYGGGSSNQPQHF
TRBJ2-1 NA NA TRBV3-1/TRBV3-2 TGTGCCAGCAGCCAAGGCACCCGGGGGAATGAGCAGTTCTTC CASSQGTRGNEQFF
TRBJ2-3 once NA TRBV6-5 TGTGCCAGCAGCGGGGGACCTACTAGCACAGATACGCAGTATTTT CASSGGPTSTDTQYF
TRBJ2-3 NA TRBD1 TRBV29-1 TGCAGCGTTGACAAACAGGGGAGCACAGATACGCAGTATTTT CSVDKQGSTDTQYF
TRBJ2-7 NA TRBD1 TRBV20-1 TGCAGTGCTAGTGAGTGGGCTACCGGGACAGGGAGATACGAGCAGTACTTC CSASEWATGTGRYEQYF
TRBJ1-2 once NA TRBV2 TGTGCCAGCAGCGGGGAAATGACAGGCTATGGCTACACCTTC CASSGEMTGYGYTF
TRBJ1-5 NA NA TRBV5-3 TGTGCCAGAAGCTACAACACCCCACGCGAGGTTAGCAATCAGCCCCAGCATTTT CARSYNTPREVSNQPQHF
TRBJ1-5 NA TRBD1 TRBV9 TGTGCCAGTTCCCCCCGACAGGGCGACAATCAGCCCCAGCATTTT CASSPRQGDNQPQHF
TRBJ1-1 NA NA TRBV1 TGCACCAGCAGCCCCCCGGGGACAGAAGCTTTCTTT CTSSPPGTEAFF
TRBJ2-1 NA TRBD1 TRBV6-5 TGTGCCAGCAGTTCCCAGGGGGCCCAATACAATGAGCAGTTCTTC CASSSQGAQYNEQFF
TRBJ1-4 NA NA TRBV4-1 TGCGCCAGCAGCTTGCAGGGGGAAAAACTGTTTTTT CASSLQGEKLFF
TRBJ2-7 NA NA TRBV19 TGTGCCAGTAGCCCGACTGAAGGTGCCTACGAGCAGTACTTC CASSPTEGAYEQYF
TRBJ1-1 NA NA TRBV6-5 TGTGCCAGCAGTTACTCGGGTCCTAGTGAAGCTTTCTTT CASSYSGPSEAFF
TRBJ1-1 NA NA TRBV18 TGTGCCAGCTCAGACCAAGCGGGCTCCACTGAAGCTTTCTTT CASSDQAGSTEAFF
TRBJ2-1 NA TRBD2 TRBV5-5 TGTGCCAGCATCTTAGCGGGGGAGTTTTACAATGAGCAGTTCTTC CASILAGEFYNEQFF
TRBJ2-1 NA NA TRBV9 TGTGCCAGCAGCGGGCGCTCGGACACCAGGAAGCAGTTCTTC CASSGRSDTRKQFF
TRBJ1-1 NA NA TRBV7-8 TGTGCCAGCAGCTTAGTGGGACAAAACACTGAAGCTTTCTTT CASSLVGQNTEAFF
TRBJ1-2 NA NA TRBV3-1/TRBV3-2 TGTGCCAGCAGCCCGGACAGATTTCGCGGCTACACCTTC CASSPDRFRGYTF
TRBJ1-3 few TRBD1 TRBV4-1 TGCGCCAGCACCGGGGGACAGGGGGCGCCTGGAAACACCATATATTTT CASTGGQGAPGNTIYF
TRBJ1-1 NA NA TRBV5-1 TGCGCCAGCAGCTTAACAGGGAACACTGAAGCTTTCTTT CASSLTGNTEAFF
TRBJ1-1 NA NA TRBV14 TGTGCCAGCAGCCTAACATTTTCGGGACAACGGTACACTGAAGCTTTCTTT CASSLTFSGQRYTEAFF
TRBJ1-4 NA NA TRBV5-6 TGTGCCAGCAGCCCGACGGAGGATAATGAAAAACTGTTTTTT CASSPTEDNEKLFF
TRBJ1-2 NA TRBD1 TRBV5-1 TGCGCCAGCAGCCACTCCCGGGACAGAACAGCTGGCTACACCTTC CASSHSRDRTAGYTF
TRBJ1-2 NA TRBD1 TRBV18 TGTGCCAGCTCACCAGGGTTCCGGGACAGGGAAGGCTACACCTTC CASSPGFRDREGYTF
TRBJ1-1 NA TRBD1 TRBV11-2 TGTGCCAGCAGCACACAGGGGACTGAAGCTTTCTTT CASSTQGTEAFF
TRBJ2-5 NA TRBD2 TRBV6-5 TGTGCCAGCAGTTCACTTACTAGCGGGGTATTAGGGACCCAGTACTTC CASSSLTSGVLGTQYF
TRBJ1-2 NA NA TRBV5-5 TGTGCCAGCAGCTTGGGAGGCTATGGCTACACCTTC CASSLGGYGYTF
TRBJ1-1 NA NA TRBV10-3 TGTGCCATCAGTGAGGACACAATGAACACTGAAGCTTTCTTT CAISEDTMNTEAFF
TRBJ1-1 NA NA TRBV11-3 TGTGCCAGCAGCTTAGATGGGGGGGCGGACACTGAAGCTTTCTTT CASSLDGGADTEAFF
TRBJ2-3 NA NA TRBV7-6 TGTGCCAGCAGCTTAGACACACCCGAGGCAGATACGCAGTATTTT CASSLDTPEADTQYF